Here is one T cell receptor (beta chain) with its context. The data stem from a study of human T cells and chemical hapten exposure. The time point was: pre-sensitization, week 0. Treatment reported: therapeutic diphenylcyclopropenone sensitization with weekly scalp DPC. The starting material, unfractionated whole blood, was used for total RNA extraction. Each CDR3 protein gets one entry after TCRdb re-called the RACE reads with MiXCR. This table has around 330,000 distinct CDR3 sequences, 4.5% to 5.5% appearing once. Per germline, CDR1 DFQATT and CDR2 SNEGSKA (reference sequence). The length of the CDR3 is 15 residues. The V segment lost 5 bases and the J segment 0 bases; nucleotides outside the gene matches: 10.

The V and J genes are TRBV20-1 and TRBJ2-7; TRBD2 matches at 7 bases. The sample was whole blood, taken in connection with sensitization to the hapten diphenylcyclopropenone (DPC). This clonotype was sampled from a woman younger than 30 with alopecia areata. Some clones in this sample may be carry-over from other donors' samples. In DNA form, the CDR3 reads TGCAGTGCTGAAGACTACGGGGGGTCCTCCTACGAGCAGTACTTC. Its protein is CSAEDYGGSSYEQYF.